Following are 25 T cell receptor beta chains from one sample sequenced in a study of spatial heterogeneity in lung cancer. Each CDR3 protein is one row after TCRdb ran MiXCR on the 5' RACE reads. The data show under 30,000 distinct CDR3 sequences, approximately 6% seen once. The time point denotes: blood at routine non-recurrence follow-up after resection. No cells were sorted before sequencing. The whole RNA sequenced was extracted from tumor, nontumor lung or frozen PBMC. Sequenced material: PBMCs, taken at follow-up. Receptors were obtained from a male donor with early-stage non-small cell lung cancer.

This clonotype showed up many times. The gene calls are TRBV12-3 or TRBV12-4 and TRBJ1-5, with TRBD1 as a possible D gene (6 bases). There are 14 residues in the CDR3. V was shortened by 6 bases and J by 5 bases, with 14 bases between the two germline ends. CDR3 DNA: TGTGCCAGCAGCCAGGGGTTGGTTCATCAGCCCCAGCATTTT. Amino acid sequence: CASSQGLVHQPQHF.

This clonotype was seen many times. The chain joins TRBV2 to TRBJ2-3; no clear D. The V end was cut by 3 bases, the J end by 6 bases, with 7 bases between. This CDR3 contains 12 residues. Germline V gene data show CDR1 as SNHLY and CDR2 as FYNNEI. The CDR3 loop reads CASSELRDTQYF. The CDR3 nucleotides read TGTGCCAGCAGTGAGCTGCGGGATACGCAGTATTTT.

This clonotype was picked up many times. V and J are TRBV20-1 and TRBJ1-2, with TRBD1 matching 8 bases. The CDR3 spans 14 residues. Germline V gene sequence: CDR1 DFQATT, CDR2 SNEGSKA (reference sequence). V trimming: 6 bases; J trimming: 3 bases; junction bases outside the gene matches: 9. CDR3: CSALSDRADYGYTF. The CDR3 DNA sequence: TGCAGTGCGCTTTCGGACAGGGCCGACTATGGCTACACCTTC.

This clonotype has a count of ten or more. V and J are TRBV6-5 and TRBJ1-2; 9 bases line up with TRBD1. J lost 8 bases, V lost 10 bases, and 11 bases had no gene match. The CDR3 has 13 residues. Germline assignment: CDR1 MNHEY and CDR2 SVGAGI. CDR3 amino acids: CATLPGQGRGYTF. The CDR3 DNA follows: TGTGCCACCTTGCCGGGACAGGGTCGCGGCTACACCTTC.

This clonotype was picked up many times. The chain carries TRBV7-9 and TRBJ2-7; no reliable D call. Trimming removed 1 base from V and 6 bases from J, with 7 bases in between. CDR1 and CDR2 from the germline V gene are SEHNR and FQNEAQ (reference sequence). The CDR3 totals 12 residues. DNA for the CDR3: TGTGCCAGCAGCTTAGTCGTGGGCGAGCAGTACGTC. It codes for CASSLVVGEQYV.

This clonotype has a count of ten or more. The V gene is TRBV4-1, the J gene TRBJ2-7, with D unclear. This CDR3 has 16 residues. V gave up 0 bases and J gave up 5 bases, with 17 bases separating them. Germline CDR1 reads MGHRA; CDR2 reads YSYEKL. The chain's CDR3 is CASSQDQVLIWDEQYV. For the CDR3, the DNA is TGCGCCAGCAGCCAAGATCAAGTCCTCATTTGGGACGAGCAGTACGTC.

This clonotype came up many times. This chain links TRBV5-6 with TRBJ1-2; D remains unclear. Germline CDR1 and CDR2: SGHDT and YYEEEE. The CDR3 length is 15 residues. With 0 bases removed from V and 3 bases from J, the gap between germline ends came to 12 bases. The DNA for the CDR3 is TGTGCCAGCAGCTTGGGGACCGTATCCGACTATGGCTACACCTTC. This translates into CASSLGTVSDYGYTF.

This chain uses TRBV7-2 with TRBJ1-6, with D possibly matching TRBD1 (5 bases). V shed 1 base and J shed 9 bases, with 13 bases lying between them. CDR3 length: 15 amino acids. Germline loops: CDR1 SGHTA, CDR2 FQGNSA. Here the CDR3 DNA reads TGTGCCAGCAGCTTAGGTGGAGGGACGATTTCACCCCTCCACTTT. Translation: CASSLGGGTISPLHF.

This clonotype has only a few counts. The CDR3 loop reads CASSSSRSGIRARTYEQYV. The CDR3 DNA sequence: TGTGCCAGCAGTTCCTCTAGGAGTGGAATTCGGGCAAGAACCTACGAGCAGTACGTC. The rearrangement uses TRBV6-2 or TRBV6-3 and TRBJ2-7; no clear D. From germline, CDR1 is MNHEY and CDR2 SVGEGT. This CDR3 is built from 19 residues. V shed 4 bases and J shed 2 bases, with 27 bases lying between them.

This clonotype was counted only a few times. This chain uses TRBV6-5 with TRBJ1-3; D uncertain. Germline CDR1 reads MNHEY; CDR2 reads SVGAGI. V lost 6 bases and J 0 bases, leaving 15 bases between the germline ends. The CDR3 totals 16 residues. Written as DNA, the CDR3 is TGTGCCAGCAGGGATTCCAGGCCGTCCTCTGGAAACACCATATATTTT. It translates to CASRDSRPSSGNTIYF.

This clonotype was seen at least ten times. V is TRBV4-2 and J is TRBJ2-1; 8 nucleotides agree with TRBD2. The CDR3 runs 16 residues. The V and J ends lost 4 bases and 3 bases, in that order; junction bases with no gene match: 8. Looked up from germline, CDR1 is LGHNA and CDR2 is YNFKEQ. This CDR3 is CASSLSLAGGYNEQFF. The CDR3 bases are TGTGCCAGCAGCCTATCGCTCGCGGGAGGCTACAATGAGCAGTTCTTC.

This clonotype came up many times. V gene TRBV12-3 or TRBV12-4 combines with J gene TRBJ1-6; D might be TRBD1 (5 bases). CDR3 size: 14 residues. Trimming took off 6 bases at V and 6 bases at J, with 12 bases between the two ends. The chain's CDR3 is CASSTRGPNSPLHF. The DNA of the CDR3 is TGTGCCAGCAGCACTCGGGGCCCTAATTCACCCCTCCACTTT.

This clonotype was recorded at least ten times. The gene calls are TRBV12-5 and TRBJ2-4; possibly TRBD1 for D (6 bases). The CDR3 length is 13 residues. The ends were cut back, 5 bases at V and 7 bases at J, with 12 bases in the middle. The V gene's germline CDR1 is LGHNT and CDR2 FRNRAP. CDR3 amino acids: CASGRGQTNIQYF. The CDR3 region has the DNA TGTGCTAGTGGTAGAGGACAGACTAACATTCAGTACTTC. Full variable domain (remainder filled in from reference TRBV12-5 and TRBJ2-4): DARVTQTPRHKVTEMGQEVTMRCQPILGHNTVFWYRQTMMQGLELLAYFRNRAPLDDSGMPKDRFSAEMPDATLATLKIQPSEPRDSAVYFCASGRGQTNIQYFGAGTRLSVL.

In its sample, this clonotype was seen many times. The genes are TRBV6-1 and TRBJ1-6, with D maybe TRBD1 (6 bases). The CDR3 contains 15 residues. Trimming took 9 bases from V and 1 from J, leaving 13 bases between them. The germline gives CDR1 MNHNS, CDR2 SASEGT. CDR3 in amino acids: CASTGSGSYNSPLHF. DNA for the CDR3: TGTGCCAGTACAGGGAGTGGGTCCTATAATTCACCCCTCCACTTT.

This clonotype occurred many times. V usage is TRBV5-1 and J usage is TRBJ2-5; 9 bases match TRBD2. The germline V gene encodes CDR1 SGHRS and CDR2 YFSETQ. Unmatched junction bases numbered 9, after V lost 4 bases and J lost 5 bases. The CDR3 sequence is 15 residues long. This CDR3 reads CASSPGGSGGETQYF. DNA of the CDR3: TGCGCCAGCAGCCCCGGAGGTAGCGGGGGTGAGACCCAGTACTTC. Supplemented by reference TRBV5-1 and TRBJ2-5, the full variable domain reads KAGVTQTPRYLIKTRGQQVTLSCSPISGHRSVSWYQQTPGQGLQFLFEYFSETQRNKGNFPGRFSGRQFSNSRSEMNVSTLELGDSALYLCASSPGGSGGETQYFGPGTRLLVL.

This clonotype has only a few counts. The J gene is TRBJ1-5, the V gene TRBV6-1, with no clear D. Per germline, CDR1 MNHNS and CDR2 SASEGT. This CDR3 is 16 amino acids long. V lost 2 bases to trimming and J lost 4 bases, with 15 bases between them. CDR3 in amino acids: CASSEFSQIPNQPQHF. DNA of the CDR3: TGTGCCAGCAGTGAATTTTCCCAAATCCCGAATCAGCCCCAGCATTTT.

The sample holds many counts of this clonotype. The chain recombines TRBV2 with TRBJ1-5; no firm D call. This CDR3 contains 12 residues. The V gene's germline CDR1 is SNHLY and CDR2 FYNNEI. V was clipped by 4 bases and J by 7 bases, with 8 bases between them. Written as DNA, the CDR3 is TGTGCCAGCAGTGCTGGGAGGCAGCCCCAGCATTTT. Translating gives CASSAGRQPQHF.

This clonotype occurred many times. This rearrangement joins TRBV18 to TRBJ1-2; no firm D call. There are 10 residues in the CDR3. From germline, CDR1 is KGHSH and CDR2 LQKENI. Trimming cost V 3 bases and J 8 bases, with 4 bases left between them. CDR3 sequence reads: CASSPNGYTF. In DNA, the CDR3 is TGTGCCAGCTCACCGAACGGCTACACCTTC.

This clonotype came up many times. The genes are TRBV21-1 and TRBJ1-2; TRBD1 is the table's D call, not checked against the DNA. TRBV21-1 constitutes a pseudogene. The CDR3 spans 16 residues. The CDR3 sequence: CASSKSFQTGSYGYTF. The CDR3 coding sequence is TGTGCCAGCAGCAAATCCTTTCAAACAGGGTCCTATGGCTACACCTTC.

A note on this clonotype: This may stem from a read error, because a much larger clone lies one nucleotide away. V is TRBV20-1 and J is TRBJ2-5, with a tentative D call TRBD1 (5 bases). Germline CDR1 reads DFQATT; CDR2 reads SNEGSKA (reference sequence). CDR3 length: 14 amino acids. The V end lost 3 bases, the J end lost 10 bases, and 21 bases lay between the germline ends. The CDR3 loop reads CSASSGIPPVVQYF. The CDR3 DNA sequence: TGCAGTGCTAGCTCAGGGATTCCCCCTGTGGTCCAGTACTTC.

This clonotype was seen at least ten times. This chain connects TRBV11-2 to TRBJ2-1; unclear D gene. Trimming took off 5 bases at V and 8 bases at J, with 10 bases between the two ends. The CDR3 has 12 residues. Germline assignment: CDR1 SGHAT and CDR2 FQNNGV. This CDR3 is CASSIQTYEQFF. CDR3 DNA: TGTGCCAGCAGCATTCAGACTTATGAGCAGTTCTTC.

This clonotype was observed many times. The CDR3 is CSGWVRGKAEYGYTF. CDR3 DNA: TGCAGCGGATGGGTTCGAGGAAAGGCGGAGTATGGCTACACCTTC. V is TRBV29-1 and J is TRBJ1-2; D remains ambiguous. Germline lookup yields CDR1 SQVTM and CDR2 ANQGSEA. V was trimmed by 7 bases and J by 5 bases, leaving 23 bases between them. This CDR3 comprises 15 residues.

The chain uses TRBV7-2 and TRBJ2-1; the D call may be TRBD1 or TRBD2 (5 bases each). The ends were cut back, 2 bases at V and 6 bases at J, with 20 bases in the middle. The CDR3 has 17 amino acids. The germline CDR1 and CDR2 sequences are SGHTA and FQGNSA. CDR3 sequence reads: CASSLFLGPRPGNEQFF. The CDR3 coding sequence is TGTGCCAGCAGCTTATTTCTGGGACCCCGGCCTGGCAATGAGCAGTTCTTC.

This clonotype was recorded at least ten times. This chain joins TRBV5-5 and TRBJ2-6; the D gene is possibly TRBD2 (5 bases). Germline V lookup: CDR1 SGHKS, CDR2 YYEKEE (reference sequence). CDR3 length: 16 amino acids. Trimming left V 6 bases short and J 3 bases short, with 16 bases between. CDR3 protein: CASTLVEGGGANVLTF. CDR3 nucleotides: TGTGCCAGCACCCTCGTCGAGGGTGGTGGGGCCAACGTCCTGACTTTC.

This clonotype showed up just a few times. V is TRBV20-1 and J is TRBJ1-6; maybe TRBD1 (5 bases). There are 17 residues in the CDR3. V shed 2 bases and J shed 0 bases, with 14 bases lying between them. Looked up from germline, CDR1 is DFQATT and CDR2 is SNEGSKA (reference sequence). CDR3 in DNA: TGCAGTGCTAGAACAGGTTCCCCGAGCTCCTATAATTCACCCCTCCACTTT. Protein product: CSARTGSPSSYNSPLHF.